This T cell receptor beta chain comes out of a study of CD8 T cells in ankylosing spondylitis. General study points: Earlier reports found some motif variants in synovial fluid and blood in reactive arthritis. A motif of roughly 8 highly homologous TCR beta variants was seen as apparently characteristic of ankylosing spondylitis blood. CD8+ cells made up the disease-linked clones, which were relatively rare in peripheral blood. Clones tied to disease were said to be significantly enriched in matched ankylosing spondylitis synovial fluid.

Researchers built TCR beta libraries using quantitative 5'-RACE with molecular barcodes. Each CDR3 protein is one row after TCRdb ran MiXCR on the 5' RACE reads. The table has some 450,000 distinct CDR3 sequences, about a sixth seen once. From germline, CDR1 is DFQATT and CDR2 SNEGSKA (reference sequence). With 1 base removed from V and 0 bases from J, the gap between germline ends came to 10 bases. The CDR3 consists of 15 residues. There are many counts of this clonotype. Its matching antigen is unknown. This rearrangement joins TRBV20-1 to TRBJ1-5; D is unclear. This clonotype was sampled from a male donor with ankylosing spondylitis. The specimen sequenced was blood, either unsorted or a sorted T cell fraction (not recorded which). CDR3 in DNA: TGCAGTGCTAGAGCCCTCGGGAATAGCAATCAGCCCCAGCATTTT. Protein sequence: CSARALGNSNQPQHF.